This is a list of T cell receptor beta chains from one sample in a study of T cells in Graves' hyperthyroidism and ophthalmopathy. A single record per CDR3 protein comes from TCRdb applying MiXCR to the multiplex PCR reads. The sample lists a few hundred thousand distinct CDR3 sequences, 20% occurring once. The sequenced sample consisted of blood. The origin of the receptors is a man younger than 35 with Graves' hyperthyroidism. Both conserved end residues are part of each CDR3. D genes are given only for firm matches. Some rows have no size entry. The others give once, few or many, or a class for an expanded clone.

D gene	clone size	J gene	V gene	CDR3 DNA	CDR3 protein
-	-	TRBJ1-1	TRBV5-1	TGCGCCAGCAGAGGAGGAGGCCTGATGAACACTGAAGCTTTCTTT	CASRGGGLMNTEAFF
TRBD2	many	TRBJ2-5	TRBV11-2	TGTGCCAGCAGCTTAGAGTGGGGCAGCGGGGGACGGGAGACCCAGTACTTC	CASSLEWGSGGRETQYF
-	-	TRBJ1-1	TRBV30	TGTGCCTGGAGTAAGGGAATGAACACTGAAGCTTTCTTT	CAWSKGMNTEAFF
TRBD1	many	TRBJ2-7	TRBV25-1	TGTGCCAGCCTGGACAGGTTTGAATACGAGCAGTACTTC	CASLDRFEYEQYF
-	few	TRBJ1-2	TRBV27	TGTGCCAGCAGTAGGGGAGGGGATGGCTATGGCTACACCTTC	CASSRGGDGYGYTF
-	many	TRBJ1-5	TRBV28	TGTGCCAGCACCTCCCGGGGGCGGAATCAGCCCCAGCATTTT	CASTSRGRNQPQHF
TRBD1	many	TRBJ1-1	TRBV12-3/TRBV12-4	TGTGCCAGCAGACCACAGGGGTTCATGAACACTGAAGCTTTCTTT	CASRPQGFMNTEAFF
-	many	TRBJ2-5	TRBV6-1	TGTGCCAGCAGTGGGCTGGGACCCGAAGAGACCCAGTACTTC	CASSGLGPEETQYF
TRBD1	-	TRBJ1-2	TRBV29-1	TGCAGCGGGGGGATGGCTGACAGGGCTATTGACTACACCTTC	CSGGMADRAIDYTF
-	many	TRBJ1-3	TRBV6-1	TGTGCCAGCAGTGAAGTCGGAACAGGCTCTGGAAACACCATATATTTT	CASSEVGTGSGNTIYF
TRBD2	-	TRBJ2-2	TRBV7-1	TGTGCCAGCAGCTCTAACCCAACCCGGACTAGCGGGGAGAACACCGGGGAGCTGTTTTTT	CASSSNPTRTSGENTGELFF
-	few	TRBJ2-7	TRBV19	TGTGCCAGTAGTATAAGGGCCGGCTACGAGCAGTACTTC	CASSIRAGYEQYF
-	-	TRBJ2-7	TRBV12-3/TRBV12-4	TGTGCCAGCAGTTATCAGGGCCTCTCCTACGAGCAGTACTTC	CASSYQGLSYEQYF
-	few	TRBJ2-2	TRBV30	TGTGCCTGGAGTGTCGGGACACCTCGACCGGAGCTGTTTTTT	CAWSVGTPRPELFF
-	many	TRBJ1-5	TRBV12-3/TRBV12-4	TGTGCCAGCAGGAGGGGGATCAATCAGCCCCAGCATTTT	CASRRGINQPQHF
TRBD1	many	TRBJ1-2	TRBV7-9	TGTGCCAGCAGCTTGGGACAGCTCAAAATCCCACCTAACTATGGCTACACCTTC	CASSLGQLKIPPNYGYTF
TRBD1	many	TRBJ1-1	TRBV6-2/TRBV6-3	TGTGCCAGCAGAACAGGGGGCGTAAGCACTGAAGCTTTCTTT	CASRTGGVSTEAFF
TRBD2	-	TRBJ2-5	TRBV12-3/TRBV12-4	TGTGCCAGCAGTTTCCGGACTAGCGGGAAAGAGACCCAGTACTTC	CASSFRTSGKETQYF
TRBD2	many	TRBJ2-7	TRBV7-2	TGTGCCAGCAGCCTTAGCGGGGGGGTCTCCTACGAGCAGTACTTC	CASSLSGGVSYEQYF
-	many	TRBJ2-5	TRBV20-1	TGCAGTGCTAGTCCTGGGGTCGGCCAGAAAGAGACCCAGTACTTC	CSASPGVGQKETQYF
-	-	TRBJ1-5	TRBV12-3/TRBV12-4	TGTGCCAGCAGTTTAGGGGGGGGAAAAGCCCAGCCCCAGCATTTT	CASSLGGGKAQPQHF
-	many	TRBJ1-2	TRBV7-2	TGTGCCAGCAGCTCGACAACAGTCCGGGACGGCTACACCTTC	CASSSTTVRDGYTF
-	many	TRBJ1-1	TRBV30	TGTGCCTGGAGTGTTGGGGTTTTGGCTGAAGCTTTCTTT	CAWSVGVLAEAFF
-	many	TRBJ2-7	TRBV5-6	TGTGCCAGCAGCTTGATGGACGTCTACGAGCAGTACTTC	CASSLMDVYEQYF
TRBD1	few	TRBJ1-5	TRBV12-3/TRBV12-4	TGTGCCAGCAGTTCCCGGGGGACAGGGGTGGGATCCAATCAGCCCCAGCATTTT	CASSSRGTGVGSNQPQHF
TRBD1	few	TRBJ2-7	TRBV20-1	TGCAGTGCTGGAGACAGGGAATACGAGCAGTACTTC	CSAGDREYEQYF
-	many	TRBJ1-1	TRBV28	TGTGCCAGCAGTTTTCCCCCAGAATTCGGGACTGAAGCTTTCTTT	CASSFPPEFGTEAFF
-	-	TRBJ1-5	TRBV11-2	TGTGCCAGCAGCTTCGGACGGTTCGGTAACAATCAGCCCCAGCATTTT	CASSFGRFGNNQPQHF
TRBD1	many	TRBJ1-5	TRBV28	TGTGCCACCTTTGGACAGGTTAGCAATCAGCCCCAGCATTTT	CATFGQVSNQPQHF
-	many	TRBJ2-7	TRBV9	TGTGCCAGCAGCGTAAGTCCAGGGCAGTTCTACGAGCAGTACTTC	CASSVSPGQFYEQYF
-	-	TRBJ2-7	TRBV7-2	TGTGCCAGCAGCACCGACCTAGTCTCCCTTTACGAGCAGTACTTC	CASSTDLVSLYEQYF
-	many	TRBJ2-5	TRBV6-5	TGTGCCAGCAGTTTATACAGGGCTGAGACCCAGTACTTC	CASSLYRAETQYF
-	-	TRBJ1-2	TRBV2	TGTGCCAGCAGTGAACTGATCGAGGGCAGGAATGGCTACACCTTC	CASSELIEGRNGYTF
TRBD1	many	TRBJ1-5	TRBV12-3/TRBV12-4	TGTGCCAGCAGTTTAGGGACTCAGGGGGGGAAGCCCCAGCATTTT	CASSLGTQGGKPQHF
-	-	TRBJ1-6	TRBV6-4	TGTGCCAGCAGTGACCAGGGTGGCAATTCACCCCTCCACTTT	CASSDQGGNSPLHF
TRBD1	-	TRBJ2-2	TRBV29-1	TGCAGCGTTCAGACAGGGGCGGAAAAAACCGGGGAGCTGTTTTTT	CSVQTGAEKTGELFF
-	many	TRBJ2-7	TRBV5-1	TGCGCCAGCAGCCCTGCGGGGGCCGGTCCCTACGAGCAGTACTTC	CASSPAGAGPYEQYF
-	many	TRBJ1-1	TRBV12-3/TRBV12-4	TGTGCCACCGGACCGTCCGTGAACACTGAAGCTTTCTTT	CATGPSVNTEAFF
-	many	TRBJ1-1	TRBV2	TGTGCCAGCAGTGAAGGTCGGGGACCCGAAGCTTTCTTT	CASSEGRGPEAFF
TRBD2	many	TRBJ2-7	TRBV27	TGTGCCAGCAGTTTTGGTAGCGGGGGGGCGTACGAGCAGTACTTC	CASSFGSGGAYEQYF
-	-	TRBJ1-1	TRBV7-3	TGTGCCCCGCGGGGGGGGCCTGAAGCTTTCTTT	CAPRGGPEAFF
TRBD2	many	TRBJ2-5	TRBV6-5	TGTGCCAGCAGTTACTGGATAGCGGGGGACCAAGAGACCCAGTACTTC	CASSYWIAGDQETQYF
-	-	TRBJ2-5	TRBV6-5	TGTGCCAGCAGTTACTCGGGGGGAGCAGGTCAAGAGACCCAGTACTTC	CASSYSGGAGQETQYF
-	many	TRBJ1-1	TRBV12-3/TRBV12-4	TGTGCCAGCAGTTTAGGGCAGGGTGTTGGCGGAGCTTTCTTT	CASSLGQGVGGAFF
TRBD1	-	TRBJ1-2	TRBV29-1	TGCAGCGTTAAGGGACAGGGGGCTGAAGGCTACACCTTC	CSVKGQGAEGYTF
-	-	TRBJ2-5	TRBV5-5	TGTGCCAGCAGCCCCTACACGGCTACAGAGACCCAGTACTTC	CASSPYTATETQYF
-	-	TRBJ2-7	TRBV12-3/TRBV12-4	TGTGCCAGCAGCTCCCTCCGGGTCGAGCAGTACTTC	CASSSLRVEQYF